What follows are 14 T cell receptor beta chains derived from one specimen sequenced in a study of T-cell reconstitution after alpha-beta-depleted transplantation in children. As it was prepared, the TCRbeta library received unique molecular identifiers. Each CDR3 protein is one row after TCRdb ran MiXCR on the PCR reads. The data contain some 72,000 distinct CDR3 sequences, about 6.7% of them singletons. Sample: PBMCs from the stem cell graft donor, taken from the stem cell graft. These receptor sequences come from a human donor who donated a stem cell graft to a child with acute lymphoblastic leukemia.

In this sample, this clonotype turned up a few times. CDR3 sequence (DNA): TGTGCCAGCTCTACATACAGGGGTGGCTACACCTTC. Residues: CASSTYRGGYTF. This chain uses TRBV28 with TRBJ1-2; TRBD1 matches at 7 bases. From germline, CDR1 is MDHEN and CDR2 SYDVKM. V was pared by 8 bases and J by 7 bases, with 7 bases of the junction left unmatched. The CDR3 has 12 amino acids.

The CDR3 here is CASSLGHGNTEAFF. The CDR3 nucleotides read TGTGCCAGCAGTCTGGGACACGGGAACACTGAAGCTTTCTTT. V gene TRBV12-3 or TRBV12-4 combines with J gene TRBJ1-1, with TRBD1 as a possible D gene (6 bases). The CDR3 covers 14 residues. V was trimmed by 5 bases and J by 1 base, leaving 11 bases between them.

This clonotype was detected many times. The V gene is TRBV20-1, the J gene TRBJ2-3; the match to TRBD1 covers 8 bases. The CDR3 sequence is 14 residues long. Germline V gene lookup returns CDR1 DFQATT and CDR2 SNEGSKA (reference sequence). Unmatched junction bases numbered 3, after V lost 4 bases and J lost 0 bases. CDR3 residues: CSATDRGSTDTQYF. CDR3 DNA sequence: TGCAGTGCTACCGACAGGGGCAGCACAGATACGCAGTATTTT.

This clonotype was picked up many times. The chain carries TRBV4-2 and TRBJ2-3; 8 bases align to TRBD2. CDR1 is LGHNA, CDR2 YNFKEQ, per germline. The CDR3 extends over 17 amino acids. V was pared by 0 bases and J by 1 base, with 6 bases of the junction left unmatched. CDR3 DNA sequence: TGTGCCAGCAGCCAAGAGAGAGGAGCGGGGGGCACAGATACGCAGTATTTT. This codes for CASSQERGAGGTDTQYF.

This clonotype was counted at least ten times. The chain links TRBV19 to TRBJ2-2; 8 bases are a match to TRBD2. V shed 4 bases, J shed 5 bases, and the junction held 9 bases outside the gene matches. The V gene's germline CDR1 is LNHDA and CDR2 SQIVND (reference sequence). The CDR3 has 16 amino acids. As DNA, the CDR3 is TGTGCCAGTAGTACCCTACCGGGGGGGCGAACCGGGGAGCTGTTTTTT. This encodes CASSTLPGGRTGELFF.

The chain joins TRBV12-3 or TRBV12-4 to TRBJ2-3, with 12 bases lining up with TRBD2. The length of the CDR3 is 18 residues. J gave up 2 bases and V 5 bases, and 11 bases lay outside the gene matches. This chain's CDR3 is CASSPGTSGLPDTDTQYF. The CDR3 nucleotides are TGTGCCAGCAGTCCCGGGACTAGCGGGCTCCCTGACACAGATACGCAGTATTTT.

This clonotype was seen ten or more times. The gene calls are TRBV2 and TRBJ1-2; a weak D match, TRBD1 (5 bases). This CDR3 contains 13 residues. From germline, CDR1 is SNHLY and CDR2 FYNNEI. V shed 2 bases and J shed 8 bases, with 12 bases lying between them. CDR3 in amino acids: CASSETRGYGYTF. CDR3 nucleotides: TGTGCCAGCAGTGAAACGAGGGGATACGGCTACACCTTC.

The table lists this clonotype with many counts. CDR3 sequence: CASSLGPVSGELFF. The CDR3 DNA sequence: TGTGCCAGCAGCTTAGGTCCAGTGAGCGGGGAGCTGTTTTTT. The V gene is TRBV11-2, the J gene TRBJ2-2; no reliable D call. CDR3 length equals 14 residues. Trimming removed 1 base at V and 7 bases at J, with 10 bases between. Germline CDR1 reads SGHAT; CDR2 reads FQNNGV.

This clonotype showed up just a few times. This chain connects TRBV18 to TRBJ2-2; 9 positions match TRBD1. Germline CDR1 KGHSH, CDR2 LQKENI. J lost 2 bases, V lost 6 bases, and 4 bases had no gene match. This CDR3 is built from 15 residues. The CDR3 coding sequence is TGTGCCAGCTCTCTACAGGGGGCTAACACCGGGGAGCTGTTTTTT. This gives the protein CASSLQGANTGELFF.

This clonotype was detected many times. The DNA of the CDR3 is TGTGCCAGCATCCACTCTAGCGGGCGTGAGCAGTTCTTC. This codes for CASIHSSGREQFF. The rearrangement uses TRBV6-5 and TRBJ2-1; the match to TRBD2 covers 8 bases. CDR3 size: 13 residues. Germline V gives CDR1 MNHEY, CDR2 SVGAGI. V shed 7 bases and J 9 bases; nucleotides not matched to a gene: 8.

This clonotype has a count of ten or more. The rearrangement links TRBV29-1 to TRBJ1-1; the match to TRBD1 covers 8 bases. V was pared by 5 bases and J by 8 bases, with 4 bases of the junction left unmatched. This CDR3 has 11 residues. Germline V gives CDR1 SQVTM, CDR2 ANQGSEA. The CDR3 spells CSVRNRGEAFF. CDR3 coding DNA: TGCAGCGTTCGTAACAGGGGGGAAGCTTTCTTT.

This clonotype has at least ten counts. The chain joins TRBV7-8 to TRBJ1-1, with a possible D match to TRBD1 (5 bases). The V end was cut by 3 bases, the J end by 0 bases, with 5 bases between. Germline V CDR1 and CDR2: SGHVS, FQNEAQ. This CDR3 region has 13 residues. The CDR3 DNA is TGTGCCAGCAGCTTCAGGGTGAACACTGAAGCTTTCTTT. Its protein product is CASSFRVNTEAFF.

This clonotype was seen ten or more times. The genes are TRBV4-2 and TRBJ2-3; no definite D call. Germline CDR1 reads LGHNA; CDR2 reads YNFKEQ. CDR3 length: 11 residues. Trimming cost V 1 base and J 4 bases, with 0 bases left between them. CDR3 nucleotide sequence: TGTGCCAGCAGCCAAGCAGATACGCAGTATTTT. Encoded protein: CASSQADTQYF.

This clonotype was observed a handful of times. The gene calls are TRBV5-1 and TRBJ2-5; TRBD2 agrees at 8 bases. The V and J ends lost 4 bases and 1 base, in that order; junction bases with no gene match: 6. Looked up from germline, CDR1 is SGHRS and CDR2 is YFSETQ. The CDR3 length is 15 residues. The CDR3 sequence is CASSTTSGPQETQYF. CDR3 in DNA: TGCGCCAGCAGCACCACTAGCGGCCCCCAAGAGACCCAGTACTTC. Full variable domain (outside the CDR3, taken from reference TRBV5-1 and TRBJ2-5): KAGVTQTPRYLIKTRGQQVTLSCSPISGHRSVSWYQQTPGQGLQFLFEYFSETQRNKGNFPGRFSGRQFSNSRSEMNVSTLELGDSALYLCASSTTSGPQETQYFGPGTRLLVL.